The T cell receptor beta chain under discussion was sequenced for a study of T cells after yellow fever vaccination. This clonotype appeared a few times. V lost 4 bases to trimming and J lost 6 bases, with 16 bases between them. This CDR3 has 16 residues. Germline values: CDR1 LGHNA, CDR2 YSLEER. TCRdb itself ran the 5' RACE reads through MiXCR, one entry per CDR3 protein. The table shows some 170,000 distinct CDR3 sequences, with approximately 9.9% occurring only once. This sequence joins TRBV4-3 and TRBJ1-6; the D is unclear. This TCR came from a man aged 18 to 29 who received the YFV17D yellow fever vaccine. The sample was CD8+ T cells sorted from PBMCs, taken 45 days after the yellow fever booster vaccination. CDR3 DNA sequence: TGCGCCAGCAGCCCGTGGACTGGGCGGGGTAATTCACCCCTCCACTTT. Amino acids: CASSPWTGRGNSPLHF.